The entry below gives a single TCR beta chain sequence along with its context. Its antigen is unidentified. These data belong to a study of T cell responses to AZD1222 COVID-19 vaccine. Study-wide points: Clonal diversity may have been underestimated in mostly white British donors. Among those given AZD1222, only five or six were seropositive at baseline. Sampled repertoires all dated from after the peak T cell response.

This table comes from immunoSEQ multiplex PCR, and its TCRdb copy is limited to in-frame clones, with some not included. Among 150,000 to 200,000 clones listed, about 85% were seen once. This TCR came from an adult in good health. The input for sequencing was peripheral blood, taken on day 0 of AZD1222 vaccination.

CDR3 in amino acids: CASSRGGGRDYNEQFF. CDR3 sequence (DNA): TGTGCCAGCAGCCGTGGCGGGGGCAGGGACTACAATGAGCAGTTCTTC. The chain couples TRBV13 to TRBJ2-1; tentative D call: TRBD2 (7 bases). Between the trimmed V and J ends, which lost 5 bases and 3 bases, there was a span of 17 bases. Germline V gives CDR1 PRHDT, CDR2 FYEKMQ (reference sequence). The CDR3 totals 16 residues.